The 10 T cell receptor beta chains in this list originate from one sample, sequenced in a study of CD8+ T cells in alopecia areata. After pooling, cutaneous lymph node cells were sorted with CD4, CD8alpha, NKG2D, NKG2ACE and other markers. Isolated RNA was reverse transcribed into cDNA used as the sequencing template. Produced via immunoSEQ multiplex PCR; TCRdb's table is partial and in-frame only. Singletons are absent from the sample, which has approximately 10,000 clones. The sample comprised CD8+ T cells sorted from a lymph node. These receptor sequences come from a C3H/HeJ mouse with alopecia areata. This mouse strain has H2-k as its MHC haplotype.

As to this clone: The listed genes are named as in mouse. The read terminates 4 residues ahead of where the CDR3 ends, so the germline J gene completes it. The chain joins TRBV13-2 to TRBJ1-1; 12 positions agree with TRBD1. The CDR3 sequence is 14 residues long. Germline values: CDR1 NNHNN, CDR2 SYGAGS (reference sequence). The CDR3 here is CASGDRDRGREVFF. The sequenced CDR3 bases are TGTGCCAGCGGTGATAGGGACAGGGGGCGA.

This clone appeared many times. Genes and germline are mouse. The sequenced fragment ends 4 residues before the CDR3 boundary, so the rest is inferred from the germline J gene. V and J are TRBV13-2 and TRBJ2-1, with 7 bases matching TRBD2. V was clipped by 6 bases and J by 2 bases; unmatched bases: 5. There are 14 residues in the CDR3. The germline V gene has CDR1 NNHNN and CDR2 SYGAGS (reference sequence). Partial CDR3 DNA: TGTGCCAGCGCCCCTCTGGGGGACTATGCT. Its protein product is CASAPLGDYA. The CDR3, in full, reads CASAPLGDYAEQFF.

This clone is medium-sized (0.01 to 0.1%) within its sample. These gene names are mouse names. The read is 4 residues too short to cover the CDR3 end, so that end is filled in from the germline J gene. The genes are TRBV29 and TRBJ2-5; TRBD1 agrees at 8 bases. Germline V lookup: CDR1 MSHET, CDR2 SYDVDS. V shed 7 bases and J 1 base; nucleotides not matched to a gene: 4. The CDR3 is 14 residues long. The CDR3 region is CASTTGGYQDTQYF. CDR3 bases read: TGTGCTAGCACCACAGGGGGGTACCAAGAC.

The table lists this clone with a few counts. Gene names refer to mouse genes. The read halts 4 residues ahead of the CDR3 end, with the missing end drawn from the germline J gene. This chain uses TRBV31 with TRBJ2-4; perhaps TRBD1 as D (5 bases). The CDR3 covers 16 residues. Germline CDR1 GKSSPN, CDR2 SITVG. Trimming left V 0 bases short and J 0 bases short, with 13 bases between. CDR3 DNA, as far as it was read: TGTGCCTGGAGTCTAACGGACAACCCTAGTCAAAAC. Encoded protein: CAWSLTDNPSQN. The full CDR3 reads CAWSLTDNPSQNTLYF.

This clone was counted ten times or more. The germline and genes are mouse ones. The read gets to within 4 residues of the CDR3 end, and the germline J gene fills in the rest. V is TRBV5 and J is TRBJ2-2, with 11 bases that match TRBD2. CDR3 size: 16 residues. The germline V gene has CDR1 LGHNA and CDR2 YNLKQL (reference sequence). J gave up 0 bases and V 6 bases, and 3 bases lay outside the gene matches. CDR3 DNA (partial): TGTGCCAGCAGTCCGGGACTGGGGGCAAACACCGGG. It translates to CASSPGLGANTG. The whole CDR3 reads CASSPGLGANTGQLYF.

Ten or more counts support this clone. The gene symbols are mouse symbols. From the germline J gene comes the end of the CDR3, since the read stops 4 residues before it. The rearrangement joins TRBV5 to TRBJ2-7; TRBD1 matches at 10 bases. The CDR3 has 16 amino acids. CDR1 is LGHNA, CDR2 YNLKQL, per germline (reference sequence). The V segment lost 3 bases and the J segment 0 bases; nucleotides outside the gene matches: 5. CDR3 sequence reads: CASSHPGQGSSYEQYF. The sequenced part of the CDR3 DNA is TGTGCCAGCAGCCATCCGGGACAGGGGAGCTCCTAT.

This clone was counted ten times or more. The listed genes are named as in mouse. The read comes to an end 4 residues before the CDR3 does, leaving the germline J gene to fill in the end. The chain employs TRBV13-3 and TRBJ2-7; TRBD2 matches 13 bases. V gave up 3 bases and J gave up 2 bases; unmatched junction bases: 5. The CDR3 sequence is 16 residues long. Per germline, CDR1 NNHDY and CDR2 SYVADS. The CDR3 sequence: CASSGTGGASAYEQYF. The DNA read from the CDR3 is TGTGCCAGCAGTGGGACTGGGGGGGCGAGCGCCTAT.

In its sample, this clone was seen a few times. The germline and genes are mouse ones. Read coverage stops 4 residues before the CDR3 terminus; the germline J gene supplies the remainder. The chain combines TRBV31 with TRBJ2-1; TRBD2 is a possible D gene (6 bases). The V end lost 0 bases, the J end lost 3 bases, and 9 bases lay between the germline ends. Germline assignment: CDR1 GKSSPN and CDR2 SITVG. The CDR3 has 14 amino acids. CDR3 protein: CAWSLTGSYAEQFF. CDR3 DNA, as far as it was read: TGTGCCTGGAGTCTTACTGGGAGCTATGCT.

In the case of this clone: Here the gene names and germline are mouse. The DNA ends 3 residues before the CDR3 does, and the rest of the CDR3 is filled in from the germline J gene. The rearrangement uses TRBV29 and TRBJ1-6, with 7 bases identical to TRBD1. TRBJ1-6 qualifies as an ORF whose function is uncertain. In germline, CDR1 is MSHET, CDR2 SYDVDS. The CDR3 consists of 14 residues. V shed 4 bases and J 4 bases; nucleotides not matched to a gene: 1. Incomplete CDR3 DNA: TGTGCTAGCAGTTCGGGACAGTATAATTCGCCC. Protein sequence: CASSSGQYNSP. From start to end, the CDR3 is CASSSGQYNSPLYF.

By share, this clone ranks as medium-sized (0.01 to 0.1%). Gene names refer to mouse genes. The read finishes 4 residues shy of the CDR3 end, and the germline J gene is used to complete it. The chain recombines TRBV13-1 with TRBJ2-5; 13 nucleotides line up with TRBD2. The CDR3 runs 15 residues. Germline loops: CDR1 NSHNY, CDR2 SYGAGN. The CDR3 spells CASSPDWGGEDTQYF. The sequenced part of the CDR3 DNA is TGTGCCAGCAGTCCGGACTGGGGGGGCGAAGAC.